The present entry profiles one TCR beta chain with its context. This sample stems from a study of blood T cell repertoires in COVID-19. In the source study's methods: Amplifying reference gene primers gave estimates of nucleated cell counts. Libraries were prepared by immunoSEQ multiplex PCR; TCRdb keeps only in-frame clonotypes and omits some of them. That table is the source of V, J and clone size, and D and trimming were worked out from the DNA. The data show 150,000 to 190,000 clones, 70% to 90% seen once. J lost 10 bases, V lost 5 bases, and 3 bases had no gene match. There are 14 residues in the CDR3. Germline-derived CDR1 and CDR2 are LNHDA and SQIVND (reference sequence). Enrollment of patients from Seattle took place during active infection, with longitudinal follow-up.

This clonotype was sampled from an older woman with COVID-19, enrolled during active disease. The V call is TRBV19, the J call TRBJ1-6; TRBD1 matches 12 bases. Material for sequencing was peripheral blood. CDR3 residues: CASSGTGGQSPLHF. The DNA of the CDR3 is TGTGCCAGTAGTGGGACAGGGGGCCAATCACCCCTCCACTTT. The variable domain in full, completed from reference TRBV19 and TRBJ1-6, reads DGGITQSPKYLFRKEGQNVTLSCEQNLNHDAMYWYRQDPGQGLRLIYYSQIVNDFQKGDIAEGYSVSREKKESFPLTVTSAQKNPTAFYLCASSGTGGQSPLHFGNGTRLTVT.